This TCR beta chain was profiled in a study of CD8 T cells in ankylosing spondylitis. Study results and limitations: A TCR beta motif of several highly homologous variants appeared characteristic of ankylosing spondylitis blood. There was reportedly significant enrichment of clones that were disease-linked in matched ankylosing spondylitis synovial fluid.

One entry per CDR3 protein, called by TCRdb with MiXCR from the 5' RACE reads. Of approximately 260,000 distinct CDR3 sequences listed, around 9.2% were seen once; the top ten hold about 6.5%. This CDR3 has 17 residues. V shed 0 bases and J shed 5 bases, with 16 bases lying between them. Germline CDR1 LNHNV, CDR2 YYDKDF (reference sequence). A few counts support this clonotype. Its antigen is not identified. The rearrangement uses TRBV15 and TRBJ2-2; D possibly corresponds to TRBD2 (5 bases). The specimen was blood, either unsorted or a sorted T cell fraction (not recorded which). The sequence was obtained from a male donor with ankylosing spondylitis or in good health (not recorded which). Written as DNA, the CDR3 is TGTGCCACCAGCAGAGATTTCGGACGGGATCGGACCGGGGAGCTGTTTTTT. Translating it yields CATSRDFGRDRTGELFF.